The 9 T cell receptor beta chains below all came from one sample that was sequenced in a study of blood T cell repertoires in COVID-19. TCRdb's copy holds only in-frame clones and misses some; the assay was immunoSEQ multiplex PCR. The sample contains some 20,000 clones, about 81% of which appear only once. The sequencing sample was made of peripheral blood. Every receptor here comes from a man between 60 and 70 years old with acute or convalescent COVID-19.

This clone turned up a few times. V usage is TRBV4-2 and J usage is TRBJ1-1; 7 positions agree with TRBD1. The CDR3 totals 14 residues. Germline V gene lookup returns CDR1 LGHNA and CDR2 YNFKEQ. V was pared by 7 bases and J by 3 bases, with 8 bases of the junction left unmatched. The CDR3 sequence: CASMRTGYDTEAFF. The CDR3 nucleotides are TGTGCCAGCATGAGGACAGGCTACGACACTGAAGCTTTCTTT.

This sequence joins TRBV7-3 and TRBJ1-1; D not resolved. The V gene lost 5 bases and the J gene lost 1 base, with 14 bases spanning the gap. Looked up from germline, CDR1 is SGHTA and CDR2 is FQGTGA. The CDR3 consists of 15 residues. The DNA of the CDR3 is TGTGCCAGCAGCCTAGGACTCCCCCGGAACACTGAAGCTTTCTTT. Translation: CASSLGLPRNTEAFF.

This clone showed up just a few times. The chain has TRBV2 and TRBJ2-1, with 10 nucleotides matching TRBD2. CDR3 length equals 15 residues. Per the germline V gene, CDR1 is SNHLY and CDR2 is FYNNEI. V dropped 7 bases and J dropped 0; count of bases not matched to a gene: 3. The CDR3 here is CASNLAGASYNEQFF. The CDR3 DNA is TGTGCCAGCAATCTAGCGGGGGCCTCCTACAATGAGCAGTTCTTC.

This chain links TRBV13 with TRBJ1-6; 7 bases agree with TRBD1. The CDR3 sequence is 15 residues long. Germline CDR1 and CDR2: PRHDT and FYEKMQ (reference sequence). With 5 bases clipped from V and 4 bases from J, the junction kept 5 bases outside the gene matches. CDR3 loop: CASSQGGGYNSPLHF. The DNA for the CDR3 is TGTGCCAGCAGCCAAGGGGGCGGTTATAATTCACCCCTCCACTTT. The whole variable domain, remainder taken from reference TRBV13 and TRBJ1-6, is AAGVIQSPRHLIKEKRETATLKCYPIPRHDTVYWYQQGPGQDPQFLISFYEKMQSDKGSIPDRFSAQQFSDYHSELNMSSLELGDSALYFCASSQGGGYNSPLHFGNGTRLTVT.

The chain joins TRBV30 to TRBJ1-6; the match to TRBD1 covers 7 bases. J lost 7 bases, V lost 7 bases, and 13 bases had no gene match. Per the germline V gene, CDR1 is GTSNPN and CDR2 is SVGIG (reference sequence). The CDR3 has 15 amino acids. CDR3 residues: CASKSLGQTNSPLHF. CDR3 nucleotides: TGTGCCTCGAAGAGCCTGGGACAGACGAATTCACCCCTCCACTTT.

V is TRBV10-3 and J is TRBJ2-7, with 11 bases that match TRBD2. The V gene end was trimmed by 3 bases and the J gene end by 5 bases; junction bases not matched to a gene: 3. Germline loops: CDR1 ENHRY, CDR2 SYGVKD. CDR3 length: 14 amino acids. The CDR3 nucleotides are TGTGCCATCAGTGATTGGGGACTAGCGGACGAGCAGTACTTC. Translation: CAISDWGLADEQYF.

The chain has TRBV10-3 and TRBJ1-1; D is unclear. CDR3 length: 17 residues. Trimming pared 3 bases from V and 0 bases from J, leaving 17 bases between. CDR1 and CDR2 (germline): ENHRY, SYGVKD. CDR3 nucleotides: TGTGCCATCAGTGACCGCGGGATCGGGCCTATGAACACTGAAGCTTTCTTT. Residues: CAISDRGIGPMNTEAFF.

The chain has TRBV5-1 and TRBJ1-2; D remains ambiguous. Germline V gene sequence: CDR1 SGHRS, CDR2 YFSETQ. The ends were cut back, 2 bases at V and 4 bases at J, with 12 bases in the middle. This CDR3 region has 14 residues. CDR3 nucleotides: TGCGCCAGCAGCTTCCAGGAAGGAGGCTATGGCTACACCTTC. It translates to CASSFQEGGYGYTF.

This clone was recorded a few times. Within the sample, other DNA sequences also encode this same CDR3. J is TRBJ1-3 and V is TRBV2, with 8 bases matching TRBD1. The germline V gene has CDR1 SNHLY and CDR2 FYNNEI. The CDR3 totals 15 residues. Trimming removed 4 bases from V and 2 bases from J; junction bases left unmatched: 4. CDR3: CASSAGTGPGNTIYF. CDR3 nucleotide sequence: TGTGCCAGCAGTGCCGGGACAGGACCTGGAAACACCATATATTTT.